A single sample is the source of the 5 T cell receptor beta chains below, sequenced in a study of T cell clonality in common variable immunodeficiency. Study findings and constraints: Reportedly, TCR beta sequences from common variable immunodeficiency showed fewer deletions and N-nucleotide insertions.

Their recognized antigens are unknown. Generated by immunoSEQ multiplex PCR, the TCRdb table keeps only in-frame clones and is missing some. This sample has roughly 2,500 clones, each found more than once. Specimen: peripheral blood mononuclear cells. The receptors originated from a human donor with common variable immunodeficiency.

This clone is classed as large. The observed sequence ends 3 residues before the CDR3 terminus, with the missing tail filled in from the germline J gene. The chain employs TRBV19 and TRBJ2-7; 7 bases are a match to TRBD1. The CDR3 runs 15 residues. The germline V gene has CDR1 LNHDA and CDR2 SQIVND (reference sequence). Trimming at V came to 4 bases and at J to 3 bases, leaving 9 bases not matched to a gene. This CDR3 reads CASSTVPTGIYEQYF. The sequenced CDR3 bases are TGTGCCAGTAGTACGGTGCCGACAGGGATCTACGAG.

This clone appeared many times. The read finishes 3 residues shy of the CDR3 end, and the germline J gene is used to complete it. J is TRBJ2-7 and V is TRBV20-1; tentative D call: TRBD1 (5 bases). This CDR3 has 13 amino acids. Germline assignment: CDR1 DFQATT and CDR2 SNEGSKA (reference sequence). With 3 bases removed from V and 3 bases from J, the gap between germline ends came to 12 bases. The CDR3 loop is CSASGQGLYEQYF. CDR3 DNA, as far as it was read: TGCAGTGCTAGTGGGCAGGGTCTCTACGAG.

This clone was recorded at least ten times. The read falls 3 residues short of the CDR3 end, and the missing part is taken from the germline J gene. The V gene is TRBV12-3 or TRBV12-4, the J gene TRBJ2-1; 9 positions match TRBD2. There are 15 residues in the CDR3. Trimming removed 1 base from V and 7 bases from J; junction bases left unmatched: 5. CDR3 sequence: CASSLELAGRNEQFF. The part of the CDR3 DNA that was read is TGTGCCAGCAGTTTAGAGCTAGCGGGGCGTAATGAG.

This clone was recorded a few times. The read ends 3 residues shy of where the CDR3 ends; the end is completed using the germline J gene. V usage is TRBV7-9 and J usage is TRBJ2-1; D gene ambiguous. This CDR3 is built from 13 residues. The V gene's germline CDR1 is SEHNR and CDR2 FQNEAQ (reference sequence). The V and J ends lost 4 bases and 4 bases respectively, with 8 bases between them. The CDR3 is CASSSSLYNEQFF. The CDR3 bases that were read are TGTGCCAGCAGCTCGTCCCTGTACAATGAG.

By proportion, this clone is medium-sized. The CDR3 region is CASSGQGWTEAFF. The DNA read from the CDR3 is TGTGCCAGCAGCGGACAGGGATGGACTGAA. The chain recombines TRBV2 with TRBJ1-1; 8 bases match TRBD1. Sequencing ends 3 residues short of the CDR3 end; the germline J gene provides the rest. With 6 bases clipped from V and 5 bases from J, the junction kept 5 bases outside the gene matches. Germline V gives CDR1 SNHLY, CDR2 FYNNEI. This CDR3 is 13 amino acids long.